The sequence of this T cell receptor beta chain was determined in a study of cytomegalovirus exposure and HLA in healthy donors. The table lists this clone with a count of one. The antigen is unknown. V lost 2 bases and J 5 bases, leaving 11 bases between the germline ends. Per germline, CDR1 SGHRS and CDR2 YFSETQ. This CDR3 contains 13 residues. Whole-study results and caveats: Later analysis found that TCR beta chains associated with HLA were more clonally expanded than other, equally common chains. Investigators reported around 150 TCR beta chains as tied to cytomegalovirus. As a later analysis revealed, the rate of TCR association differed by HLA locus, with DRB1 most and HLA-C fewest. TCR beta V- and J-gene trimming was later associated with a missense DCLRE1C variant.

The PCR contained 60 Vbeta and 13 Jbeta primers. The assay was immunoSEQ multiplex PCR, and TCRdb's table has in-frame clones only and misses some. The data contain about 200,000 clones, 75% to 80% of them singletons. The specimen was PBMCs. The chain employs TRBV5-1 and TRBJ2-7; maybe TRBD1 (6 bases). The clonotype comes from a man aged 18 to 30 in good health and CMV-seronegative. In DNA, the CDR3 is TGCGCCAGCAGCTTAGGCAGGGGCGACGAGCAGTACTTC. It is translated as CASSLGRGDEQYF.